This T cell receptor beta chain originates from a study of neurological immune-mediated disorders. V shed 8 bases and J shed 3 bases, with 13 bases lying between them. This CDR3 has 13 residues. This clonotype was picked up many times. TCRdb called the 5' RACE reads again in MiXCR, with one record for every CDR3 protein. Of tens of thousands of distinct CDR3 sequences listed, roughly 2.7% are singletons. The chain is built from TRBV12-3 or TRBV12-4 and TRBJ1-1; D unresolved. This receptor was taken from a woman aged 50 to 65 with multiple sclerosis. Sequenced material: PBMCs. CDR3: CASRGRGYTEAFF. DNA for the CDR3: TGTGCCAGCCGAGGGCGCGGCTACACTGAAGCTTTCTTT.